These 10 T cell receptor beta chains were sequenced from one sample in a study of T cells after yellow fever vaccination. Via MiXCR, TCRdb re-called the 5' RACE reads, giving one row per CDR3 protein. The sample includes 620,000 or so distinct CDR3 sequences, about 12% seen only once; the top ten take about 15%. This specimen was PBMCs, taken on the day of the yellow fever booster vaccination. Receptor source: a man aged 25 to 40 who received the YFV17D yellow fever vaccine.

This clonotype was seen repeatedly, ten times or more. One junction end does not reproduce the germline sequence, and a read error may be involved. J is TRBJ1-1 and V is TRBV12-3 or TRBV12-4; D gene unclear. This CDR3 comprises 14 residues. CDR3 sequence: CASRLDTLNTEAFF. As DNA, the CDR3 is TGTGCCAGCAGATTAGACACCTTGAACACTGAAGCTTTCTTT.

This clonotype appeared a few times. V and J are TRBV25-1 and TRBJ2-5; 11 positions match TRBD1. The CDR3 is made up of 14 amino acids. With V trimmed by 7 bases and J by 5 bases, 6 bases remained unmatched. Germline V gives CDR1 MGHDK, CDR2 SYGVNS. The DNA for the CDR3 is TGTGCCAGCACGAGGACAGGGGGCGGGGAGACCCAGTACTTC. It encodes CASTRTGGGETQYF.

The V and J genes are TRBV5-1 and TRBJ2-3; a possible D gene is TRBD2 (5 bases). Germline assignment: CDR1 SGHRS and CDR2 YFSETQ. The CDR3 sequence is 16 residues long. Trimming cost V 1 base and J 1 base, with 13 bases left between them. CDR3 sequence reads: CASSLYEGRGTDTQYF. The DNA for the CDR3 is TGCGCCAGCAGCTTGTACGAGGGAAGGGGCACAGATACGCAGTATTTT.

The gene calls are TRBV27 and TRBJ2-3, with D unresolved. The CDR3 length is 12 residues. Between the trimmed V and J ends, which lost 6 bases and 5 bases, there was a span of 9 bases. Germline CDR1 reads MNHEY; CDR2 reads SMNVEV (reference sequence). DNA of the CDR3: TGTGCCAGCAGCCCTAATTTAGATACGCAGTATTTT. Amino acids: CASSPNLDTQYF.

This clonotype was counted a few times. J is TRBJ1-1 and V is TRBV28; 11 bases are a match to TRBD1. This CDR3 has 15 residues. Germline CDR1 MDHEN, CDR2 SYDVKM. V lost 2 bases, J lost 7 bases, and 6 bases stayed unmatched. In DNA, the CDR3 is TGTGCCAGCAGTTTACCCGGACAGGGGGCGAGTGAAGCTTTCTTT. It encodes CASSLPGQGASEAFF.

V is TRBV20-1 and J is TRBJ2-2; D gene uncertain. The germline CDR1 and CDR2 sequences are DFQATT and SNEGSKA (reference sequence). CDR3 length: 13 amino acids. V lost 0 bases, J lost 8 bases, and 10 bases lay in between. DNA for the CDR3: TGCAGTGCTAGAGATCCTGGATTAGGGGAGCTGTTTTTT. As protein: CSARDPGLGELFF.

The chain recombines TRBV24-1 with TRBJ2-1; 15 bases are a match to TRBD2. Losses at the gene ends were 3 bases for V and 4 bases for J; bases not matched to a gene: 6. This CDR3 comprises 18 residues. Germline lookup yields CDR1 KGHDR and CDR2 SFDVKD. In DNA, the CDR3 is TGTGCCACCAGTGATCCCCGGACTAGCGGGAGGGTATACAATGAGCAGTTCTTC. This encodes CATSDPRTSGRVYNEQFF.

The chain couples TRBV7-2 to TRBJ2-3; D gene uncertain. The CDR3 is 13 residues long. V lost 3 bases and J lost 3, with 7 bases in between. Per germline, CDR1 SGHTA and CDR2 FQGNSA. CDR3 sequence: CASSFIGTDTQYF. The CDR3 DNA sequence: TGTGCCAGCAGCTTTATAGGAACAGATACGCAGTATTTT.

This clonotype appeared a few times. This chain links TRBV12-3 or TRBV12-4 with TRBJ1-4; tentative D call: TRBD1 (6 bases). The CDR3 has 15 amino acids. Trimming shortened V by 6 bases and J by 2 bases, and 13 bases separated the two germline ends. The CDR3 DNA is TGTGCCAGCAGCCCAAGGGGGGCGACTAATGAAAAACTGTTTTTT. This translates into CASSPRGATNEKLFF.

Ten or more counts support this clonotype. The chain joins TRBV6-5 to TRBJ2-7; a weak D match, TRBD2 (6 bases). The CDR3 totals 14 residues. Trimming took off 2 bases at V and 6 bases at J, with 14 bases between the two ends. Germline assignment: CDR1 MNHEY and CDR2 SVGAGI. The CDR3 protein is CASSYGTGVSEQYF. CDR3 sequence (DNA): TGTGCCAGCAGTTACGGGACTGGGGTATCCGAGCAGTACTTC.